The rows below give T cell receptor beta chains drawn from one sample of a study of T cell responses to AZD1222 COVID-19 vaccine. The table came from immunoSEQ multiplex PCR; TCRdb's copy has only in-frame clones and leaves some out. The sample contains some 140,000 clones, approximately 90% of which appear only once. Source: peripheral blood, taken on day 0 of AZD1222 vaccination. All receptors derive from an adult in good health. CDR3s include the opening cysteine and the closing phenylalanine or tryptophan. D genes are given only for firm matches. The size field is filled for only some rows; it gives once, few, many or a size class.

D: NA; size: once; J: TRBJ2-5; V: TRBV9; DNA: TGTGCCAGCAGCCCCTTTCAGCCGGGGGAGACCCAGTACTTC; CDR3: CASSPFQPGETQYF
D: NA; size: few; J: TRBJ2-1; V: TRBV27; DNA: TGTGCCAGCAGTACCGATTTGGCGGAGAGCTCCTACAATGAGCAGTTCTTC; CDR3: CASSTDLAESSYNEQFF
D: NA; size: NA; J: TRBJ1-2; V: TRBV3-1/TRBV3-2; DNA: TGTGCCAGCAGCTTCCCAGGGTCGAGTGGCTACACCTTC; CDR3: CASSFPGSSGYTF
D: TRBD1; size: NA; J: TRBJ2-1; V: TRBV4-2; DNA: TGTGCCAGCAGCCAAGACCCTCCAGGACAGGGGTGGAATGAGCAGTTCTTC; CDR3: CASSQDPPGQGWNEQFF
D: NA; size: NA; J: TRBJ2-7; V: TRBV7-2; DNA: TGTGCCAGCAGCTTAGCGGCCCAGGGCGGTGTCGACGAGCAGTACTTC; CDR3: CASSLAAQGGVDEQYF
D: TRBD1; size: NA; J: TRBJ2-1; V: TRBV2; DNA: TGTGCCAACTCCCGGGACAGGGGCTACAATGAGCAGTTCTTC; CDR3: CANSRDRGYNEQFF
D: TRBD2; size: NA; J: TRBJ2-3; V: TRBV6-5; DNA: TGTGCCAGCAGTTACTCGGGGCGGGGGGAAGGAGATACGCAGTATTTT; CDR3: CASSYSGRGEGDTQYF
D: NA; size: NA; J: TRBJ1-2; V: TRBV9; DNA: TGTGCCAGCAGCCAACAGGGACGGGCAAACTATGGCTACACCTTC; CDR3: CASSQQGRANYGYTF
D: NA; size: once; J: TRBJ1-3; V: TRBV7-9; DNA: TGTGCCAGCAAAAGGGCGGGGGCGATGGACACCATATATTTT; CDR3: CASKRAGAMDTIYF
D: NA; size: NA; J: TRBJ1-6; V: TRBV7-9; DNA: TGTGCCAGCAGCTTTGGAGCCCTGAGAAATAATTCACCCCTCCACTTT; CDR3: CASSFGALRNNSPLHF
D: NA; size: NA; J: TRBJ2-1; V: TRBV19; DNA: TGTGCCAGTATGGAGGGCGGCTACAATGAGCAGTTCTTC; CDR3: CASMEGGYNEQFF
D: NA; size: NA; J: TRBJ1-6; V: TRBV28; DNA: TGTGCCAGCAGTTTCGGGGGGAATTCACCCCTCCACTTT; CDR3: CASSFGGNSPLHF
D: TRBD2; size: NA; J: TRBJ2-3; V: TRBV18; DNA: TGTGCCAGTCAACTAGCGGGGTGGGCAGATACGCAGTATTTT; CDR3: CASQLAGWADTQYF
D: NA; size: NA; J: TRBJ2-5; V: TRBV28; DNA: TGTGCCAGCAACTTGAGGGACCTGGCTGGGACCCAGTACTTC; CDR3: CASNLRDLAGTQYF
D: NA; size: NA; J: TRBJ2-1; V: TRBV18; DNA: TGTGCCAGCTCCCGTGCGCCTCCGGGCGAGCAGTTCTTC; CDR3: CASSRAPPGEQFF
D: NA; size: few; J: TRBJ1-4; V: TRBV12-5; DNA: TGTGCTAGTGGTTTGGATAGACGGGCAACTAATGAAAAACTGTTTTTT; CDR3: CASGLDRRATNEKLFF
D: NA; size: NA; J: TRBJ1-2; V: TRBV5-1; DNA: TGCGCCAGCAGCTTGGCCGAGGGAGCTAGGGGCTACACCTTC; CDR3: CASSLAEGARGYTF
D: TRBD1; size: NA; J: TRBJ1-3; V: TRBV6-1; DNA: TGTGCCAGCAGTGAAAGGGGGCGAGCTGTAAACACCATATATTTT; CDR3: CASSERGRAVNTIYF
D: TRBD2; size: NA; J: TRBJ2-1; V: TRBV4-1; DNA: TGCGCCAGCAGCCAAACGGGACTAGCGGGGGGGTACGTCAGAGATGAGCAGTTCTTC; CDR3: CASSQTGLAGGYVRDEQFF
D: NA; size: NA; J: TRBJ2-4; V: TRBV30; DNA: TGTGCCTGGGGCCCCCCTAAAAACATTCAGTACTTC; CDR3: CAWGPPKNIQYF
D: TRBD1; size: NA; J: TRBJ2-7; V: TRBV6-5; DNA: TGTGCCAGCAGCAGAAAACAGGGGCCCTACGAGCAGTACTTC; CDR3: CASSRKQGPYEQYF
D: TRBD1; size: NA; J: TRBJ1-6; V: TRBV5-1; DNA: TGCGCCAGCAGCGCCCTATCAGGGACAGGGTACGATTCACCCCTCCACTTT; CDR3: CASSALSGTGYDSPLHF
D: NA; size: NA; J: TRBJ2-3; V: TRBV12-3/TRBV12-4; DNA: TGTGCCAGCAAGGGCAGGCACTTGTATTTT; CDR3: CASKGRHLYF
D: NA; size: NA; J: TRBJ1-1; V: TRBV14; DNA: TGTGCCAGCAGCCCAGGGAGATACACTGAAGCTTTCTTT; CDR3: CASSPGRYTEAFF
D: NA; size: NA; J: TRBJ1-3; V: TRBV11-2; DNA: TGTGCCAGCAGCTCTACAGGATGGTCTGGAAACACCATATATTTT; CDR3: CASSSTGWSGNTIYF
D: NA; size: once; J: TRBJ1-3; V: TRBV29-1; DNA: TGCAGCGTTGGAGGGCCTGGAAACACCATATATTTT; CDR3: CSVGGPGNTIYF
D: TRBD2; size: NA; J: TRBJ2-6; V: TRBV6-2/TRBV6-3; DNA: TGTGCCAGCAGCCGTGGGGCTAGCGGGCTAAGCTCTGGGGCCAACGTCCTGACTTTC; CDR3: CASSRGASGLSSGANVLTF
D: NA; size: NA; J: TRBJ2-7; V: TRBV30; DNA: TGTGCCTGGGGGTTGGGTTACGAGCAGTACTTC; CDR3: CAWGLGYEQYF
D: NA; size: NA; J: TRBJ1-4; V: TRBV2; DNA: TGTGCCAGCAGCTTCCAACTTGGAACTAATGAAAAACTGTTTTTT; CDR3: CASSFQLGTNEKLFF
D: NA; size: NA; J: TRBJ1-1; V: TRBV28; DNA: TGTGCCAGCAGTTTATGGGGAGGGACAAGGAACACTGAAGCTTTCTTT; CDR3: CASSLWGGTRNTEAFF
D: NA; size: once; J: TRBJ1-1; V: TRBV3-1/TRBV3-2; DNA: TGTGCCAGCAGCTCCCAGGGGTTTACTGAAGCTTTCTTT; CDR3: CASSSQGFTEAFF
D: NA; size: NA; J: TRBJ2-1; V: TRBV5-4; DNA: TGTGCCAGCAGCTCCCAAAAGGAGCAGTTCTTC; CDR3: CASSSQKEQFF